This T cell receptor beta chain is from a study of blood T cell repertoires in COVID-19. The wider study: The United States, Italy and Spain supplied acute and convalescent COVID-19 samples.

Seattle cases were enrolled at active infection and followed longitudinally. Assay: immunoSEQ multiplex PCR; the TCRdb copy retains only in-frame clones and omits some. In the table there are roughly 84,000 clones, around 78% of which are singletons. The CDR3 extends over 18 amino acids. CDR1 SGHDN and CDR2 FVKESK come from the germline V gene. Unmatched junction bases numbered 15, after V lost 8 bases and J lost 2 bases. This sequence joins TRBV14 and TRBJ2-2; 9 bases match TRBD2. The TCR originated in a man aged 55 to 70 with COVID-19, enrolled during active disease. The specimen sequenced was peripheral blood. CDR3 DNA sequence: TGTGCCAGCTATAACGTCCGGAGCGGGGGGTCTAACACCGGGGAGCTGTTTTTT. Translating it yields CASYNVRSGGSNTGELFF. Combining the CDR3 with reference TRBV14 and TRBJ2-2 gives the whole variable domain EAGVTQFPSHSVIEKGQTVTLRCDPISGHDNLYWYRRVMGKEIKFLLHFVKESKQDESGMPNNRFLAERTGGTYSTLKVQPAELEDSGVYFCASYNVRSGGSNTGELFFGEGSRLTVL.